This T cell receptor beta chain was sequenced during a study of T cell repertoires in cytomegalovirus infection. This clonotype occurred many times. V was cut by 1 base and J by 7 bases, with 14 bases left in between. The CDR3 runs 14 residues. The germline V gene encodes CDR1 SGHTA and CDR2 FQGNSA. In TCRdb, the reads were re-called with MiXCR into one record per CDR3 protein. The data show 250,000 or so distinct CDR3 sequences, roughly an eighth seen once. This sequence was found in a human donor in good health (CMV status not recorded). Some clones in this sample may be carry-over from other donors' samples. V and J are TRBV7-2 and TRBJ2-7; the D gene is possibly TRBD2 (5 bases). Input material: PBMCs. Written as DNA, the CDR3 is TGTGCCAGCAGCTTAGATGGCAGACGGGGAGAGCAGTACTTC. This codes for CASSLDGRRGEQYF.